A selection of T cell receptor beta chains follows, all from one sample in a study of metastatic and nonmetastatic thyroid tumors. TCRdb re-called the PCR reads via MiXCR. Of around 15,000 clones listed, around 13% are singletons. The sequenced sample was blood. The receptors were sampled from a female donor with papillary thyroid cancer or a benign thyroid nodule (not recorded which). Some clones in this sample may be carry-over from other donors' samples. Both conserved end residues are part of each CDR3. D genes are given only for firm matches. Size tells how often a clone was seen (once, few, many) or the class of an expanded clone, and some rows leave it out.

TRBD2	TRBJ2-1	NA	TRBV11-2	TGTGCCATCAGCTTAGTCGGAGCGGGAGGGCCTTACAATCAGCAGTTCTTC	CAISLVGAGGPYNQQFF
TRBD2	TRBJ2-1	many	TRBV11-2	TGTGCCAGCAGCTTAGTCGGAGCGGGAGGGCCTTACAATGAGCAGTTCTTC	CASSLVGAGGPYNEQFF
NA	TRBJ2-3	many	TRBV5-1	TGCGCCAGCAGCCTGGACAGCCTTATTACAGATACGCAGTATTTT	CASSLDSLITDTQYF
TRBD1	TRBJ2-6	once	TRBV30	TGTGCCTGGAGTCCGGACAGGGGATCTGGGGCCAACGTCCTGACTTTC	CAWSPDRGSGANVLTF
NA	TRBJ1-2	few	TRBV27	TGTGCCAGCAGTATAGACTGGACCTATGGCTACACCTTC	CASSIDWTYGYTF
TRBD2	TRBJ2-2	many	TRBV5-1	TGCGCCAGCAGCCAAAGAACGGGACTAGGAGTCGGGGAGCTGTTTTTT	CASSQRTGLGVGELFF
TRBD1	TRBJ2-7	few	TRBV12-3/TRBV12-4	TGTGCCAGCAGTTACAGGGGTTACGAGCAGTACTTC	CASSYRGYEQYF
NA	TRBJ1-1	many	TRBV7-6	TGTGCCAGCAGCTTACCGGGATCGAACACTGAAGCTTTCTTT	CASSLPGSNTEAFF
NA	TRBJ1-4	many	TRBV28	TGTGCCTCCTCCTCGGGGGGAACGAATGAAAAACTGTTTTTT	CASSSGGTNEKLFF
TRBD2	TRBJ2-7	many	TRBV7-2	TGTGCCAGCAGCTTGCGGGGGAGACTAGCGGGAGACCCATCCTACGAGCAGTACTTC	CASSLRGRLAGDPSYEQYF
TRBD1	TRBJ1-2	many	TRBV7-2	TGTGCCAGCATTTCCGGACAGGGAAACTATGGCTACACCTTC	CASISGQGNYGYTF
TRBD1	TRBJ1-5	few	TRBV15	TGTGCCACCAGACAGGGGACTGATCAGCCCCAGCATTTT	CATRQGTDQPQHF
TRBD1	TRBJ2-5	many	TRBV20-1	TGCAGTGCTAGAGGACAGGGGGCGGAGACCCAGTACTTC	CSARGQGAETQYF
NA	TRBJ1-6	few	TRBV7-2	TGTGCCAGCAGCTCCCCCCCACTACCCCTACACTTT	CASSSPPLPLHF
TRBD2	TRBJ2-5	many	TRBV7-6	TGTGCCAGCAGCTTAATGGGAGGGATCGGAGAGACCCAGTACTTC	CASSLMGGIGETQYF
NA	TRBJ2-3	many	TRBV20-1	TGCAGTGCTAGACCTGGACAGAACCCAGATACGCAGTATTTT	CSARPGQNPDTQYF
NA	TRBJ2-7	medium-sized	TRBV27	TGTGCCAGCAGTTTAGGGGCAGGGTTAGACGAGCAGTACTTC	CASSLGAGLDEQYF
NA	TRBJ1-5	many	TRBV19	TGTGCCAGTAACGCCCCATATAGCAATCAGCCCCAGCATTTT	CASNAPYSNQPQHF
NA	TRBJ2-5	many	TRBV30	TGTGCCTGGAGTGAACGCACCCAAGAGACCCAGTACTTC	CAWSERTQETQYF
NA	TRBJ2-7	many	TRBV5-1	TGCGCCAGCAGCTCGGACCTACAGTTAGGGCAGTACTTC	CASSSDLQLGQYF
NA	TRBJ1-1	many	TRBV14	TGTGCCAGCAGCCAAGATTTGGGGGTCCTTTACACTGAAGCTTTCTTT	CASSQDLGVLYTEAFF
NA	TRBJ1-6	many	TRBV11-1	TGTGCCAGCACCGTATATGTAGGGCTGCCTTATAATTCACCCCTCCACTTT	CASTVYVGLPYNSPLHF
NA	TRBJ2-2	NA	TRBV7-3	TGTGCCAGCACTGACTACACCTGGGAGCTGTTTTTT	CASTDYTWELFF
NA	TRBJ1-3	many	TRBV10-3	TGTGCCATCAGTGAGATGGTACGGCAGGCGATATATTTT	CAISEMVRQAIYF
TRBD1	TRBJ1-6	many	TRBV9	TGTGCCAGCAGCCCTGGACAGGGTAAAAATTCACCCCTCCACTTT	CASSPGQGKNSPLHF
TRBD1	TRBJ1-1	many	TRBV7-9	TGTGCCAGCAGCCGATCAGGGGGCGGCACTGAAGCTTTCTTT	CASSRSGGGTEAFF
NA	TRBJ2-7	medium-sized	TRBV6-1	TGTGCCAGCAGTGAAGCCTTGTGGGAGCAGTACTTC	CASSEALWEQYF